This T cell receptor (beta chain) was profiled in a study of shared clonotypes between healthy human individuals. Germline V gene sequence: CDR1 MDHEN, CDR2 SYDVKM. The CDR3 extends over 15 amino acids. After removal of 4 bases from V and 6 bases from J, the junction contained 9 bases not matched to a gene. Measured with immunoSEQ multiplex PCR; TCRdb has only the in-frame clones, and not every one. Seen here are some 470,000 clones, over 65% observed once, and the top ten hold over 10%. The receptor was isolated from a woman in her 40s in good health. Some clones in this sample may be carry-over from other donors' samples. The sample comprised PBMCs. This chain uses TRBV28 with TRBJ2-1; 7 bases align to TRBD1. CDR3 region: CASSSTRGNLNEQFF. CDR3 nucleotides: TGTGCCAGCAGTTCAACCAGGGGGAACCTCAATGAGCAGTTCTTC. The full variable domain, rest sourced from reference TRBV28 and TRBJ2-1, is DVKVTQSSRYLVKRTGEKVFLECVQDMDHENMFWYRQDPGLGLRLIYFSYDVKMKEKGDIPEGYSVSREKKERFSLILESASTNQTSMYLCASSSTRGNLNEQFFGPGTRLTVL.